This T cell receptor beta chain was sequenced during a study of Tregs in tolerant kidney transplant recipients. Data came from immunoSEQ multiplex PCR; TCRdb stores just in-frame clones and leaves some out. The data show 20,000 to 30,000 clones, and the top ten clones hold 3.5% to 4.5%. The germline V gene encodes CDR1 SGHVT and CDR2 SQSDAQ. The V gene lost 2 bases and the J gene lost 2 bases, with 22 bases spanning the gap. The CDR3 length is 18 residues. About this clone itself: The read ends 3 residues shy of where the CDR3 ends; the end is completed using the germline J gene.

Recipients received nonmyeloablative bone marrow transplants from related graft donors, with transient mixed chimerism. The TCR sequence derives from a human patient who received a combined kidney and bone marrow transplant. The graft donor may have contributed some T cells. Specimen: CD4+ T cells from blood (PBMCs), collected 6 months after the transplant. This chain connects TRBV7-4 to TRBJ2-7; D is possibly TRBD1 (6 bases). The CDR3 spells CASSLSRGFSPTTYEQYF. Incomplete CDR3 DNA: TGTGCCAGCAGCTTAAGTAGGGGGTTCTCGCCTACTACCTACGAG.